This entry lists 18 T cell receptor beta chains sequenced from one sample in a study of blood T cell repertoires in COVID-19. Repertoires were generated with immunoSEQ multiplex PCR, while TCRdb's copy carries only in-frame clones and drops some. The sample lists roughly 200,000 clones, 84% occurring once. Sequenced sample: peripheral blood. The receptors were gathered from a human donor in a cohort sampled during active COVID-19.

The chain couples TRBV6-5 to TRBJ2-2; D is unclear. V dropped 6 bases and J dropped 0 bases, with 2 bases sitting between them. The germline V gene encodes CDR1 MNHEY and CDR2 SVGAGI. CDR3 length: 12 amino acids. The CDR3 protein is CASSSNTGELFF. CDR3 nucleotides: TGTGCCAGCAGCTCGAACACCGGGGAGCTGTTTTTT.

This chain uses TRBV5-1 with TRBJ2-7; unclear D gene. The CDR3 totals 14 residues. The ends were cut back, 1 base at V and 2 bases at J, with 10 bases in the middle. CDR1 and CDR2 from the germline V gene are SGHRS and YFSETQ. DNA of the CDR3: TGCGCCAGCAGCTTGTCTGCAGGTCCCTACGAGCAGTACTTC. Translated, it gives CASSLSAGPYEQYF.

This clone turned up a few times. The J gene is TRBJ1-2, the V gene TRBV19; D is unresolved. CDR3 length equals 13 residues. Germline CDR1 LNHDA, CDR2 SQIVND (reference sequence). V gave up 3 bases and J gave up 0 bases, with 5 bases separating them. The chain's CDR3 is CASSIYANYGYTF. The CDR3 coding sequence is TGTGCCAGTAGTATCTACGCTAACTATGGCTACACCTTC.

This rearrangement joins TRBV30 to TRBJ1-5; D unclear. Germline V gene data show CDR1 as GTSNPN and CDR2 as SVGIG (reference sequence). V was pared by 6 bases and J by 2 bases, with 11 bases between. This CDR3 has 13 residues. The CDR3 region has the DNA TGTGCCTGTGCTCAGGCCGGCAATCAGCCCCAGCATTTT. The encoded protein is CACAQAGNQPQHF.

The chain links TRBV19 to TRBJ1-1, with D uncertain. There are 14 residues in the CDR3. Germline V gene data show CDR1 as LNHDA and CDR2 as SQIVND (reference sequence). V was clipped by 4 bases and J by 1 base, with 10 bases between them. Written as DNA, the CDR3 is TGTGCCAGTAGTACCTGGTTAGCGAACACTGAAGCTTTCTTT. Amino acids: CASSTWLANTEAFF.

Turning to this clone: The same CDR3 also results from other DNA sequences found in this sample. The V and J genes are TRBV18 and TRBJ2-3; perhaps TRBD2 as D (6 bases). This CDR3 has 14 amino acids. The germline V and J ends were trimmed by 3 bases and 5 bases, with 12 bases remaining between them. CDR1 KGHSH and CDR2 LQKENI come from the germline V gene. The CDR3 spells CASSPLASGDTQYF. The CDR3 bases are TGTGCCAGCTCACCGCTAGCGTCTGGAGATACGCAGTATTTT.

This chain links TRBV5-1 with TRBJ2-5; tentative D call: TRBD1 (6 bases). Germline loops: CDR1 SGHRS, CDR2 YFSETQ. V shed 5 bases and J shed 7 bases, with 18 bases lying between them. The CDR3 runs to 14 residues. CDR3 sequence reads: CASSSTGQRATQYF. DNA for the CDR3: TGCGCCAGCAGTTCAACAGGGCAAAGAGCGACCCAGTACTTC.

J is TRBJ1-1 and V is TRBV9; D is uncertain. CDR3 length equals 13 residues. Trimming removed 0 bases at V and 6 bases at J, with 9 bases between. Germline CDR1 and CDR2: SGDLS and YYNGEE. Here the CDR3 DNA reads TGTGCCAGCAGCGTAGTCACGGGGTCTGAAGCTTTCTTT. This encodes CASSVVTGSEAFF. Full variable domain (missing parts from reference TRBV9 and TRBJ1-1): DSGVTQTPKHLITATGQRVTLRCSPRSGDLSVYWYQQSLDQGLQFLIQYYNGEERAKGNILERFSAQQFPDLHSELNLSSLELGDSALYFCASSVVTGSEAFFGQGTRLTVV.

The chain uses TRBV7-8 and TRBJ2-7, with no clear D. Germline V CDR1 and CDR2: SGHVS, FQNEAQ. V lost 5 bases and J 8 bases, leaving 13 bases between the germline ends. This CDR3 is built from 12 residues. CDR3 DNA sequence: TGTGCCAGCAGCCCGACTCCGCTAAAGCAGTACTTC. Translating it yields CASSPTPLKQYF.

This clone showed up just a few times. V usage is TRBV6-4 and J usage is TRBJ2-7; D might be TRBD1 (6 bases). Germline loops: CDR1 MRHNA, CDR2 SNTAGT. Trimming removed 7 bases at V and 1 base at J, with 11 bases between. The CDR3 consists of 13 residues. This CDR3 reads CASNRTDSYEQYF. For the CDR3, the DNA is TGTGCCAGCAACAGGACAGATTCCTACGAGCAGTACTTC.

This CDR3 reads CASSHRDRGEKLFF. For the CDR3, the DNA is TGTGCCAGCAGCCACCGTGACAGGGGTGAAAAACTGTTTTTT. V is TRBV7-9 and J is TRBJ1-4; 8 bases are shared with TRBD1. Germline V gene lookup returns CDR1 SEHNR and CDR2 FQNEAQ (reference sequence). This CDR3 is built from 14 residues. The V segment lost 5 bases and the J segment 7 bases; nucleotides outside the gene matches: 6.

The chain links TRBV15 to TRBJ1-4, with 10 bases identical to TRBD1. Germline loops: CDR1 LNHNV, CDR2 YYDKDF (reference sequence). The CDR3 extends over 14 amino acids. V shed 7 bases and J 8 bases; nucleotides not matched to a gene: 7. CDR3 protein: CATNRDRGGEKLFF. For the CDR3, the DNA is TGTGCCACCAACAGGGACAGGGGAGGAGAAAAACTGTTTTTT.

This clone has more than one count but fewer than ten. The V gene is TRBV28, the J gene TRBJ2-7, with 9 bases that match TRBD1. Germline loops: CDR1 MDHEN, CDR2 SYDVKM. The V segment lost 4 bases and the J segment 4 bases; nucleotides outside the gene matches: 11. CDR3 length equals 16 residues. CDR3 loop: CASSSPPGQGSYEQYF. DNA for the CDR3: TGTGCCAGCAGTTCACCGCCGGGACAGGGTTCGTACGAGCAGTACTTC.

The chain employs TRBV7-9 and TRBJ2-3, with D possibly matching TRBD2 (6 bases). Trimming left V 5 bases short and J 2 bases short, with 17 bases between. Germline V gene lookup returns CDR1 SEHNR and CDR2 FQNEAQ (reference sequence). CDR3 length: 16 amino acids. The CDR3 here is CASSDLARGITDTQYF. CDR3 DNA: TGTGCCAGCAGCGACCTGGCGCGGGGAATCACAGATACGCAGTATTTT.

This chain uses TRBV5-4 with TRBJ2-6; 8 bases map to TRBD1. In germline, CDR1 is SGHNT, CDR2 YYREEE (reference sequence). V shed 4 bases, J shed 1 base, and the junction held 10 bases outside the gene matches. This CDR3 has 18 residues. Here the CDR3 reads CASSQPGGQASGANVLTF. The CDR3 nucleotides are TGTGCCAGCAGCCAGCCAGGGGGCCAAGCGTCTGGGGCCAACGTCCTGACTTTC. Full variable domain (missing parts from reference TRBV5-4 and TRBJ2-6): ETGVTQSPTHLIKTRGQQVTLRCSSQSGHNTVSWYQQALGQGPQFIFQYYREEENGRGNFPPRFSGLQFPNYSSELNVNALELDDSALYLCASSQPGGQASGANVLTFGAGSRLTVL.

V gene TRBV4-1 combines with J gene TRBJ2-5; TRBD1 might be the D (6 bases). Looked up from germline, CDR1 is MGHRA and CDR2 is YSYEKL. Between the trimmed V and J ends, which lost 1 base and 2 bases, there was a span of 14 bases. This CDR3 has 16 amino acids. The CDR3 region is CASSQGDIPSQETQYF. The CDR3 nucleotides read TGCGCCAGCAGCCAAGGGGACATCCCCTCTCAAGAGACCCAGTACTTC.

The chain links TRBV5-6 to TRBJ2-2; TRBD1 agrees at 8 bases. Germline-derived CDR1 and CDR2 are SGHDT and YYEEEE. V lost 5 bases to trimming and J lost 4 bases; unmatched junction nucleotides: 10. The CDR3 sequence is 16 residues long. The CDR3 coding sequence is TGTGCCAGCAGGACTGCAGGGGGCGCGGGCACCGGGGAGCTGTTTTTT. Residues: CASRTAGGAGTGELFF.

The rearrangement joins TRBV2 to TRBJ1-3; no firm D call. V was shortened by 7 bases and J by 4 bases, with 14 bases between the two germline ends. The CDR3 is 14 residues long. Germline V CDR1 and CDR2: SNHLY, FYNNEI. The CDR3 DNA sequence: TGTGCCAGCAAAAGGAGCTTGTTAGGAAACACCATATATTTT. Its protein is CASKRSLLGNTIYF.